Listed below are T cell receptor beta chains from one sample, sequenced in a study of technical replicates of blood from a handful of donors. Measured with immunoSEQ multiplex PCR; TCRdb has only the in-frame clones, and not every one. The sample comprises tens of thousands of clones, approximately 92% of which are singletons, and about 0.23% rests with the top ten. Sequenced: T cells isolated from PBMCs. These receptors were obtained from a human donor in good health. Each CDR3 is given with its conserved first and last residue. The D gene is left open where the match is weak. Only part of the rows carry a size: once, few, many, or a class if the clone is expanded.

len: 14
j_gene: TRBJ2-4
abundance: .
v_gene: TRBV6-1
d_gene: .
CDR3nt: TGTGCCAGCAGTGAATGGCTAGCCAAAAACATTCAGTACTTC
CDR3aa: CASSEWLAKNIQYF

len: 14
j_gene: TRBJ1-2
abundance: few
v_gene: TRBV7-9
d_gene: TRBD1
CDR3nt: TGTGCCAGCAGCTTAGAGTTGACAGGGCATGGCTACACCTTC
CDR3aa: CASSLELTGHGYTF

len: 13
j_gene: TRBJ1-5
abundance: .
v_gene: TRBV6-5
d_gene: .
CDR3nt: TGTGCCAGCAGATTACAGGGAAATCAGCCCCAGCATTTT
CDR3aa: CASRLQGNQPQHF

len: 18
j_gene: TRBJ1-4
abundance: .
v_gene: TRBV19
d_gene: .
CDR3nt: TGTGCCAGTAGCCTCCTCAGAGACAGCTCCGCAACTAATGAAAAACTGTTTTTT
CDR3aa: CASSLLRDSSATNEKLFF

len: 11
j_gene: TRBJ2-7
abundance: .
v_gene: TRBV10-2
d_gene: .
CDR3nt: TGCGCCAGCAGTGGACGGGACGAGCAGTACTTC
CDR3aa: CASSGRDEQYF

len: 14
j_gene: TRBJ1-1
abundance: once
v_gene: TRBV14
d_gene: .
CDR3nt: TGTGCCAGCAGCGCCAGAGTGACTAACACTGAAGCTTTCTTT
CDR3aa: CASSARVTNTEAFF

len: 15
j_gene: TRBJ2-1
abundance: .
v_gene: TRBV30
d_gene: TRBD2
CDR3nt: TGTGCCTGGAGCCGGGGCGGGAGAATAGCTGATGAGCAGTTCTTC
CDR3aa: CAWSRGGRIADEQFF

len: 16
j_gene: TRBJ2-3
abundance: .
v_gene: TRBV5-5
d_gene: TRBD2
CDR3nt: TGTGCCAGCAGCTTGGGGGGACTAGCCTCAACAGATACGCAGTATTTT
CDR3aa: CASSLGGLASTDTQYF

len: 15
j_gene: TRBJ2-7
abundance: .
v_gene: TRBV29-1
d_gene: TRBD2
CDR3nt: TGCAGCGTCGCTCCCCGACTAGCGGGAGACGGCGAGCAGTACTTC
CDR3aa: CSVAPRLAGDGEQYF

len: 13
j_gene: TRBJ2-1
abundance: .
v_gene: TRBV9
d_gene: .
CDR3nt: TGTGCCAGCAGCGTAGGTGGGCTAAATGAGCAGTTCTTC
CDR3aa: CASSVGGLNEQFF

len: 14
j_gene: TRBJ2-7
abundance: .
v_gene: TRBV5-4
d_gene: .
CDR3nt: TGTGCCAGCGGGTTTCAGAGGCAAGGGGGCGAGCAGTACTTC
CDR3aa: CASGFQRQGGEQYF

len: 13
j_gene: TRBJ1-1
abundance: .
v_gene: TRBV2
d_gene: TRBD1
CDR3nt: TGTGCCAGCAAAGGACAGGCGAACACTGAAGCTTTCTTT
CDR3aa: CASKGQANTEAFF

len: 15
j_gene: TRBJ2-1
abundance: .
v_gene: TRBV5-1
d_gene: TRBD1
CDR3nt: TGCGCCAGCAGCCCTGGACAGGGGGAACCCAATGAGCAGTTCTTC
CDR3aa: CASSPGQGEPNEQFF

len: 14
j_gene: TRBJ2-7
abundance: .
v_gene: TRBV11-2
d_gene: .
CDR3nt: TGTGCCAGCAGCCCTAGGAGCGACTCCTACGAGCAGTACTTC
CDR3aa: CASSPRSDSYEQYF

len: 15
j_gene: TRBJ1-2
abundance: .
v_gene: TRBV6-1
d_gene: .
CDR3nt: TGTGCCAGCAGTGGAGACACGTCACACAAAGATGGCTACACCTTC
CDR3aa: CASSGDTSHKDGYTF

len: 14
j_gene: TRBJ2-7
abundance: .
v_gene: TRBV19
d_gene: TRBD1
CDR3nt: TGTGCCAGTAGTCCCGGGACAGATTTCTACGAGCAGTACTTC
CDR3aa: CASSPGTDFYEQYF

len: 13
j_gene: TRBJ1-2
abundance: .
v_gene: TRBV6-6
d_gene: .
CDR3nt: TGTGCCAGCAGTTCTACAGGGAACTATGGCTACACCTTC
CDR3aa: CASSSTGNYGYTF

len: 14
j_gene: TRBJ2-2
abundance: .
v_gene: TRBV9
d_gene: TRBD1
CDR3nt: TGTGCCGCCTCCCAGGGGGTGAGCACCGGGGAGCTGTTTTTT
CDR3aa: CAASQGVSTGELFF

len: 16
j_gene: TRBJ1-3
abundance: .
v_gene: TRBV30
d_gene: .
CDR3nt: TGTGCCTGGAGAGCAGGACGGGGTCTCTCTGGAAACACCATATATTTT
CDR3aa: CAWRAGRGLSGNTIYF

len: 15
j_gene: TRBJ1-4
abundance: .
v_gene: TRBV5-1
d_gene: .
CDR3nt: TGCGCCAGCAGCTCCCTGGGGGGGTCTCCTGAAAAACTGTTTTTT
CDR3aa: CASSSLGGSPEKLFF

len: 13
j_gene: TRBJ1-1
abundance: .
v_gene: TRBV4-2
d_gene: .
CDR3nt: TGTGCCAGCAGCCGAGGGGGGGGTACTGAAGCTTTCTTT
CDR3aa: CASSRGGGTEAFF

len: 15
j_gene: TRBJ2-1
abundance: .
v_gene: TRBV19
d_gene: TRBD1
CDR3nt: TGTGCCAGTAGTATCTCGACAGGGGGTTACAATGAGCAGTTCTTC
CDR3aa: CASSISTGGYNEQFF

len: 15
j_gene: TRBJ2-2
abundance: .
v_gene: TRBV11-1
d_gene: TRBD2
CDR3nt: TGTGCCAGCAGCTTAGGACTAGCGGGCCGCGGGGAGCTGTTTTTT
CDR3aa: CASSLGLAGRGELFF

len: 14
j_gene: TRBJ1-2
abundance: .
v_gene: TRBV7-3
d_gene: TRBD1
CDR3nt: TGTGCCAGCAGCCCACAGGGGTCGAACTATGGCTACACCTTC
CDR3aa: CASSPQGSNYGYTF

len: 14
j_gene: TRBJ2-7
abundance: .
v_gene: TRBV19
d_gene: TRBD1
CDR3nt: TGTGCCAGTAGTATGGGACAGGGTTTCCACGAGCAGTACTTC
CDR3aa: CASSMGQGFHEQYF

len: 19
j_gene: TRBJ2-1
abundance: .
v_gene: TRBV5-1
d_gene: TRBD1
CDR3nt: TGCGCCAGCAGCTTGGAGGGGACAGGGGGCGCAGGTTCGTACAATGAGCAGTTCTTC
CDR3aa: CASSLEGTGGAGSYNEQFF

len: 16
j_gene: TRBJ1-6
abundance: .
v_gene: TRBV9
d_gene: TRBD1
CDR3nt: TGTGCCAGCAGCGCTGGGGACAGTCCGTATAATTCACCCCTCCACTTT
CDR3aa: CASSAGDSPYNSPLHF

len: 15
j_gene: TRBJ2-2
abundance: .
v_gene: TRBV11-3
d_gene: .
CDR3nt: TGTGCCAGCAGCTTAGGACAGCATAACACCGGGGAGCTGTTTTTT
CDR3aa: CASSLGQHNTGELFF

len: 14
j_gene: TRBJ1-5
abundance: .
v_gene: TRBV6-6
d_gene: .
CDR3nt: TGTGCCAGCAGTTTCCAGGGGCCCAATCAGCCCCAGCATTTT
CDR3aa: CASSFQGPNQPQHF

len: 12
j_gene: TRBJ1-1
abundance: once
v_gene: TRBV13
d_gene: .
CDR3nt: TGTGCCAGCAGCTTAGGCCAGTATGAAGCTTTCTTT
CDR3aa: CASSLGQYEAFF

len: 13
j_gene: TRBJ1-4
abundance: .
v_gene: TRBV19
d_gene: .
CDR3nt: TGTGCCAGTAGTTCAGGGATCAGCGAAAAACTGTTTTTT
CDR3aa: CASSSGISEKLFF

len: 16
j_gene: TRBJ1-1
abundance: .
v_gene: TRBV6-1
d_gene: TRBD1
CDR3nt: TGTGCCAGCAGTGATAGTTACAGGGGAACTAACACTGAAGCTTTCTTT
CDR3aa: CASSDSYRGTNTEAFF

len: 15
j_gene: TRBJ2-7
abundance: few
v_gene: TRBV9
d_gene: .
CDR3nt: TGTGCCAGCAGCGTAGATCACAGAGTTCCTGACGAGCAGTACTTC
CDR3aa: CASSVDHRVPDEQYF

len: 17
j_gene: TRBJ2-3
abundance: .
v_gene: TRBV19
d_gene: .
CDR3nt: TGTGCCAGTAGTATAGGGGTGACAATTCCGAGCACAGATACGCAGTATTTT
CDR3aa: CASSIGVTIPSTDTQYF

len: 20
j_gene: TRBJ2-5
abundance: .
v_gene: TRBV28
d_gene: TRBD1
CDR3nt: TGTGCCAGCAGTACCCTAGATCGGTTGGACAGGGCTTATTCGGAAGAGACCCAGTACTTC
CDR3aa: CASSTLDRLDRAYSEETQYF

len: 16
j_gene: TRBJ1-5
abundance: .
v_gene: TRBV6-4
d_gene: .
CDR3nt: TGTGCCAGCAGTGAGGACTGTGGGTGTAGCAATCAGCCCCAGCATTTT
CDR3aa: CASSEDCGCSNQPQHF

len: 15
j_gene: TRBJ2-7
abundance: .
v_gene: TRBV7-6
d_gene: .
CDR3nt: TGTGCCAGCAGCTTAGCTAGCGGATTATTCTACGAGCAGTACTTC
CDR3aa: CASSLASGLFYEQYF

len: 13
j_gene: TRBJ1-4
abundance: .
v_gene: TRBV2
d_gene: .
CDR3nt: TGTGCCAGCATCGGGAGACTTAATGAAAAACTGTTTTTT
CDR3aa: CASIGRLNEKLFF

len: 14
j_gene: TRBJ1-2
abundance: .
v_gene: TRBV9
d_gene: TRBD1
CDR3nt: TGTGCCAGCAGCGGACAGGGCGGAGGCTATGGCTACACCTTC
CDR3aa: CASSGQGGGYGYTF

len: 14
j_gene: TRBJ1-4
abundance: .
v_gene: TRBV19
d_gene: .
CDR3nt: TGTGCCAGTAGTAGCTGGAGGAACGGCGAAAAACTGTTTTTT
CDR3aa: CASSSWRNGEKLFF

len: 14
j_gene: TRBJ2-5
abundance: .
v_gene: TRBV6-5
d_gene: TRBD1
CDR3nt: TGTGCCAGCAGTTTACAGGGGGCAGGCGAGACCCAGTACTTC
CDR3aa: CASSLQGAGETQYF

len: 14
j_gene: TRBJ2-2
abundance: .
v_gene: TRBV14
d_gene: .
CDR3nt: TGTGCCAGCAGCCAAACAGGTGACACCGGGGAGCTGTTTTTT
CDR3aa: CASSQTGDTGELFF

len: 15
j_gene: TRBJ1-5
abundance: once
v_gene: TRBV27
d_gene: TRBD1
CDR3nt: TGTGCCACCTCCCAGGGGGTTTATAGCAATCAGCCCCAGCATTTT
CDR3aa: CATSQGVYSNQPQHF

len: 15
j_gene: TRBJ1-1
abundance: .
v_gene: TRBV7-9
d_gene: .
CDR3nt: TGTGCCAGCAGCTTAGGATCAGGGATGAACACTGAAGCTTTCTTT
CDR3aa: CASSLGSGMNTEAFF

len: 13
j_gene: TRBJ2-1
abundance: .
v_gene: TRBV28
d_gene: .
CDR3nt: TGTGCCAGCAGTAGGAGCCCGGCCAATGAGCAGTTCTTC
CDR3aa: CASSRSPANEQFF

len: 15
j_gene: TRBJ2-5
abundance: .
v_gene: TRBV11-2
d_gene: TRBD2
CDR3nt: TGTGCCAGCAGCTTGAGACTAGCGGGTGGAGAGACCCAGTACTTC
CDR3aa: CASSLRLAGGETQYF